This is a list of T cell receptor beta chains from one sample in a study of Ad26.COV2.S vaccination and SARS-CoV-2 variants. Profiling relied on immunoSEQ multiplex PCR, and the TCRdb table lists in-frame clones only, not all of them. There are hundreds of thousands of clones in the sample; roughly nine tenths occur only once, and roughly 1.5% lies in the top ten. Sample: peripheral blood, taken in a trial of Ad26.COV2.S vaccine versus placebo. Receptors originate from a person between 18 and 60 years old who received the Ad26.COV2.S COVID-19 vaccine or a placebo. CDR3s leave out the opening cysteine and the closing phenylalanine or tryptophan. Fields, in order: clone size, V gene, J gene, CDR3 length, CDR3 protein. Rows give clone size only sometimes, using once, few, many, or a class for an expanded clone.

NA	TRBV29-1	TRBJ1-2	9	SVAIDYGYT
NA	TRBV13	TRBJ2-3	11	ASSPWGSDTQY
NA	TRBV19	TRBJ2-7	10	ASSGFGYEQY
NA	TRBV15	TRBJ2-5	13	ATSEERGGGETQY
NA	TRBV5-5	TRBJ1-1	13	ASSLERGGNTEAF
NA	TRBV18	TRBJ2-3	13	ASSPPGPLTDTQY
NA	TRBV28	TRBJ2-1	14	ASASGGLSSYNEQF
NA	TRBV5-5	TRBJ2-7	13	ASSLAARVPDEQY
NA	TRBV6-5	TRBJ1-2	13	ASSSQGQAYYGYT
NA	TRBV20-1	TRBJ1-1	9	SVRMNTEAF
NA	TRBV7-9	TRBJ2-7	10	ASSWGQYEQY
NA	TRBV25-1	TRBJ1-1	12	ASSETTPHTEAF
NA	TRBV3-1/TRBV3-2	TRBJ2-3	11	ASSRTSRDTQY
once	TRBV7-2	TRBJ2-5	15	ASSLTRTSGSIWAQY
NA	TRBV6-5	TRBJ1-2	12	ASSPQGQLLGYT
NA	TRBV11-2	TRBJ2-7	11	ASSAGLVYEQY
once	TRBV7-2	TRBJ2-5	12	ASSLGTGRETQY
NA	TRBV3-1/TRBV3-2	TRBJ2-3	13	ASSQDPGNTDTQY
NA	TRBV18	TRBJ2-7	14	ASSTLGQGVPYEQY
NA	TRBV15	TRBJ1-5	12	ATSRVGSNQPQH
few	TRBV14	TRBJ1-1	13	ASSPKIGVNTEAF
NA	TRBV6-2/TRBV6-3	TRBJ1-4	14	ASSYSTWADNEKLF
NA	TRBV7-2	TRBJ2-6	16	ASRSRGQGLAGANVLT
NA	TRBV19	TRBJ2-1	18	ASSTPRTGGLLGSYNEQF
NA	TRBV24-1	TRBJ1-5	15	ATSEQDTGYSNQPQH
NA	TRBV7-8	TRBJ1-1	14	ASSLEAARRNTEAF
NA	TRBV2	TRBJ1-1	10	ASSAEGDEAF
NA	TRBV15	TRBJ2-1	12	ATSRDLQGNEQF
NA	TRBV7-8	TRBJ1-4	13	ASSLDYRENEKLF
NA	TRBV6-5	TRBJ1-2	13	ASSTPGQGIYGYT
NA	TRBV30	TRBJ2-5	10	AFVQGMETQY
once	TRBV24-1	TRBJ2-2	13	ATSDLKGTTGELF
NA	TRBV19	TRBJ2-7	12	ASSIGTGVREQY
NA	TRBV6-6	TRBJ2-7	12	ASSYGTGTYEQY
NA	TRBV5-1	TRBJ2-1	14	ASSSQLAGGRNEQF
NA	TRBV7-9	TRBJ2-5	11	ASSPQGRQTQY
NA	TRBV5-1	TRBJ2-3	14	ASSFGTSGRTDTQY
NA	TRBV30	TRBJ1-1	11	ACRQGMNTEAF
NA	TRBV6-2/TRBV6-3	TRBJ2-1	14	ASSSALGGRGNEQF
NA	TRBV11-2	TRBJ1-3	13	ASSTGGTSGNTIY
few	TRBV4-3	TRBJ1-2	14	ASSQVGGDRAYGYT
NA	TRBV5-6	TRBJ2-7	13	ASSLAKRYGDEQY
NA	TRBV3-1/TRBV3-2	TRBJ1-5	12	ASSQRRGWQPQH
NA	TRBV19	TRBJ2-3	13	ACLLAGGPRDTQY
NA	TRBV19	TRBJ1-3	13	ASRDRSFSGNTIY
NA	TRBV10-3	TRBJ2-5	13	AISRGTGAGETQY
NA	TRBV2	TRBJ2-2	12	ASTTGGGTGELF
NA	TRBV6-2/TRBV6-3	TRBJ1-5	13	ASSTGPLVDQPQH
NA	TRBV30	TRBJ1-5	14	AWSLESGQGSQPQH